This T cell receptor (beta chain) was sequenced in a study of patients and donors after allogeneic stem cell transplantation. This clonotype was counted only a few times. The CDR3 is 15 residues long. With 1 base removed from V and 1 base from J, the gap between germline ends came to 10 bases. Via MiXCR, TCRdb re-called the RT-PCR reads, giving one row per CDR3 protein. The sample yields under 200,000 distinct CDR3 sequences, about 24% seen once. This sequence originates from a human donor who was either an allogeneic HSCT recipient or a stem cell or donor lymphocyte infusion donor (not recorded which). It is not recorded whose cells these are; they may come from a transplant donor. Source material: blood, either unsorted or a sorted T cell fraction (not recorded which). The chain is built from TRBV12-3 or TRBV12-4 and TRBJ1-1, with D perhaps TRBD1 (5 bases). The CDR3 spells CASSLEVGGNTEAFF. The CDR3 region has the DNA TGTGCCAGCAGTTTAGAGGTCGGGGGGAACACTGAAGCTTTCTTT.